Detailed here is one T cell receptor beta chain. CDR3 length equals 16 residues. Germline trimming cut 3 bases from V and 3 bases from J; bases unmatched to any gene: 9. From germline, CDR1 is MNHEY and CDR2 SMNVEV (reference sequence). This specimen comes from a study of OX40 agonist ivuxolimab in advanced cancers. Sequencing was performed with immunoSEQ multiplex PCR; in TCRdb, only in-frame clones are kept and a portion is missing. The sample lists around 46,000 clones, 90% to 95% occurring once. The chain uses TRBV27 and TRBJ1-2; 8 bases match TRBD1. The sequence was obtained from an adult with an advanced solid tumor such as melanoma, head and neck, liver or kidney cancer. This sample comprised CD4+ or CD8+ T cells sorted from blood, obtained in a trial of the OX40 agonist ivuxolimab. CDR3 DNA: TGTGCCAGCAGTTTTAATGCAGGGGGCGCACACTATGGCTACACCTTC. Its translation is CASSFNAGGAHYGYTF.